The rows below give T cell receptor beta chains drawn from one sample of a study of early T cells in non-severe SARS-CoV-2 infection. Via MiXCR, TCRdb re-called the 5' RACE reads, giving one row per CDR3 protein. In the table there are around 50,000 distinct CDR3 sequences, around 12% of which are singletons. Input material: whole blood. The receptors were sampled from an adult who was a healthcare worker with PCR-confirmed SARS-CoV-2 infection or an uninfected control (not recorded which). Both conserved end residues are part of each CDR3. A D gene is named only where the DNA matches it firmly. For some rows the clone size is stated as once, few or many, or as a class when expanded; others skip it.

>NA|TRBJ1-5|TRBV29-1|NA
TGCAGCGTTGCGGACGACAATCAGCCCCAGCATTTT
CSVADDNQPQHF
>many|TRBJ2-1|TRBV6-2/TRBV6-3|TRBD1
TGTGCCAGCAGCCGGCCTCCCGGGACAGGGAATGAGCAGTTCTTC
CASSRPPGTGNEQFF
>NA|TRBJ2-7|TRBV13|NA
TGTGCCAGCAGCTCTAGAGTGGAGGATCTTGGCTACGAGCAGTACTTC
CASSSRVEDLGYEQYF
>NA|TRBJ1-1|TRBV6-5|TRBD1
TGTGCCAGCAGTTTAGACAGGGGGCTCGCTGAAGCTTTCTTT
CASSLDRGLAEAFF
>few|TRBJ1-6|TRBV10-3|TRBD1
TGTGCCATCAGGGCTGCAGGGGGCAATTCACCCCTCCACTTT
CAIRAAGGNSPLHF
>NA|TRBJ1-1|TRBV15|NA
TGTGCCACCAGCAGAGATGGTGTGAACACTGAAGCTTTCTTT
CATSRDGVNTEAFF
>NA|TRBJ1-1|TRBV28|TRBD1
TGTGCCAGCAGTCCGTCACAGGACAGGCAAGACACTGAAGCTTTCTTT
CASSPSQDRQDTEAFF
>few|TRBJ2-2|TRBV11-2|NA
TGTGCCAGCACACCCGGACGGGAGCTGTTTTTT
CASTPGRELFF
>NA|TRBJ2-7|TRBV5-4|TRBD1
TGTGCCAGCAGTAACCGGGACAGGGGCGGGGAGCAGTACTTC
CASSNRDRGGEQYF
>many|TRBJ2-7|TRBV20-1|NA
TGCAGTGCTAGAGATCCACAGGGCAGGGACGAGCAGTACTTC
CSARDPQGRDEQYF
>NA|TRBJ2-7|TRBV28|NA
TGTGCCAGCAGTAGGGTTACCTACGAGCAGTACTTC
CASSRVTYEQYF
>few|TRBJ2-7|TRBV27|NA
TGTGCCAGCAGTATTGCCCAGGGAGGCTACGAGCAGTACTTC
CASSIAQGGYEQYF
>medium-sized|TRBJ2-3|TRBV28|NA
TGTGCCAGCAGTTCCCTCTACGGCACAGATACGCAGTATTTT
CASSSLYGTDTQYF
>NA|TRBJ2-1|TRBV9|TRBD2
TGTGCCAGCAGCGTAGAGATGGCGGGAGGAAATGAGCAGTTCTTC
CASSVEMAGGNEQFF
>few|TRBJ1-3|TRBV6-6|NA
TGTGCCAGCAGTTCGGAGGGAAACTCTGGAAACACCATATATTTT
CASSSEGNSGNTIYF
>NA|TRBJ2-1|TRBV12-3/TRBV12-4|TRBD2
TGTGCCAGCAGTCCATACACTAGCGGGAACCCCCGTGAGCAGTTCTTC
CASSPYTSGNPREQFF
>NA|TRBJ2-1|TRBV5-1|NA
TGCGCCAGCAGCTTCATCCTGGGCAATGAGCAGTTCTTC
CASSFILGNEQFF
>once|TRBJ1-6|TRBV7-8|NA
TGTGCCAGCAGCTCCCCCCCCGGCACCTACTCCTATAATTCACCCCTCCACTTT
CASSSPPGTYSYNSPLHF
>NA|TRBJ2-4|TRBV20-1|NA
TGCAGTGCCCCCCGTTTTGGGGGAGCCAAAAACATTCAGTACTTC
CSAPRFGGAKNIQYF
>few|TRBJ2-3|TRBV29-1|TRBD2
TGCAGCGTTGTCGGTAGCGGGAGGGGAGATACGCAGTATTTT
CSVVGSGRGDTQYF
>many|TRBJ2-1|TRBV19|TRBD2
TGTGCCAGTAGCGTCGGACTAGCGGGTTATCGTGAGCAGTTCTTC
CASSVGLAGYREQFF
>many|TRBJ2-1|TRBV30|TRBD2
TGTGCCTGGAGTAGCGGGAGGACCACCTACAATGAGCAGTTCTTC
CAWSSGRTTYNEQFF
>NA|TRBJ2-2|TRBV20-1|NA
TGCAGTGCCGGGGACGGACCGACCGGGGAGCTGTTTTTT
CSAGDGPTGELFF
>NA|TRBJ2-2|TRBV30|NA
TGTGCCTGGAGGTACGGGCGACACACCGGGGAGCTGTTTTTT
CAWRYGRHTGELFF
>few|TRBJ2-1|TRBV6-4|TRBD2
TGTGCCAGCAGTGACCTAGGGACTAGCTCCTACAATGAGCAGTTCTTC
CASSDLGTSSYNEQFF
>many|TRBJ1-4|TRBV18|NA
TGTGCCAGCTCAAGGGCCTCTAATGAAAAACTGTTTTTT
CASSRASNEKLFF
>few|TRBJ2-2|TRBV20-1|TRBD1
TGCAGTGCCCGGGACAGCATGAACACCGGGGAGCTGTTTTTT
CSARDSMNTGELFF
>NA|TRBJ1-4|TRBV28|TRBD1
TGTGCCAGCAGTCGGACCGGGACAGGGCTAGAAAAACTGTTTTTT
CASSRTGTGLEKLFF
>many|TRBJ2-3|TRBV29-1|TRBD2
TGCAGCGTTGAAGTAAGAGCGGGGGTTGATACGCAGTATTTT
CSVEVRAGVDTQYF
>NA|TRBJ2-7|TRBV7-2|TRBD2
TGTGCCAGCAGCCCCTCCGGGACTAGCGGGAGTGGTGAGCAGTACTTC
CASSPSGTSGSGEQYF
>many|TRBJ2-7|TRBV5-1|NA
TGCGCCAGCAGCAGGGATTACGAGCAGTACTTC
CASSRDYEQYF
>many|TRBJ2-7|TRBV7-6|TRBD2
TGTGCCAGCAGCGCGGGAGAAAAGGACGAGCAGTACTTC
CASSAGEKDEQYF
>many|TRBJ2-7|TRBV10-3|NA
TGTGCCATCAGTGAGTCGTGGCAGGGTACCTACGAGCAGTACTTC
CAISESWQGTYEQYF
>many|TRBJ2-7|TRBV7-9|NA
TGTGCCAGCAGCTTGGTAGGTAACTACTACGAGCAGTACTTC
CASSLVGNYYEQYF
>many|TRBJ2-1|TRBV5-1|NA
TGCGCCAGCAGCTTGTCTCCGGACGCCGGGGGCAATGAGCAGTTCTTC
CASSLSPDAGGNEQFF
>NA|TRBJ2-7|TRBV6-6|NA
TGTGCCAGCAGTCTCTTAGCGGATTCCTACGAGCAGTACTTC
CASSLLADSYEQYF
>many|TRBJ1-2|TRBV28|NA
TGTGCCAGCAGTCCTCCCTACCGGCGGTCCAACTATGGCTACACCTTC
CASSPPYRRSNYGYTF
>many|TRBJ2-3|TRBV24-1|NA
TGTGCCACCAGTTGGGGGCGGGTAGGCACAGATACGCAGTATTTT
CATSWGRVGTDTQYF
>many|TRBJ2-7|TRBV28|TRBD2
TGTGCCAGCAGTGTTATGGGAGGGGAAGCGGGCGAGCAGTACTTC
CASSVMGGEAGEQYF
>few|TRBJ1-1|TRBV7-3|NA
TGTGCCAGCAGCTTAATGGGCAGGGAGGGAGCTTTCTTT
CASSLMGREGAFF
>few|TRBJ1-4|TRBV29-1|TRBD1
TGCAGCGCCCGACAGGGCCCAACTAATGAAAAACTGTTTTTT
CSARQGPTNEKLFF
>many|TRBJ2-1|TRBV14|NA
TGTGCCAGCAGCCCATGGGCTAGCGACCGAGAGCAGTTCTTC
CASSPWASDREQFF
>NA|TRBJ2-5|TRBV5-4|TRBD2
TGTGCCAGCAGCTTGTATGTGGGGGGGGAGACCCAGTACTTC
CASSLYVGGETQYF
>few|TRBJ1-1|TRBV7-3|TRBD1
TGTGCCAGCAGCTTAAGCGGGACAGGGGGCACTGAAGCTTTCTTT
CASSLSGTGGTEAFF
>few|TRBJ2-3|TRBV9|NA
TGTGCCAGCAGCGCGGGCACAGATACGCAGTATTTT
CASSAGTDTQYF
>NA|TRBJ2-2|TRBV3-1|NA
TGTGCCAGCAGCCCCCTAGACCTTAGAAGGGGGGAGCTGTTTTTT
CASSPLDLRRGELFF
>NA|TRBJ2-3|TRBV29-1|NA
TGCAGCGTTGAAGGAGTGGAGGGAGATACGCAGTATTTT
CSVEGVEGDTQYF
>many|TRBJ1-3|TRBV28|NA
TGTGCCAGCAGTTCCCACGGGTCGACCTCTGGAAACACCATATATTTT
CASSSHGSTSGNTIYF
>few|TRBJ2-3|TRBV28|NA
TGTGCCAGCAGGTCGCCGGGGCTTGGGCACACAGATACGCAGTATTTT
CASRSPGLGHTDTQYF
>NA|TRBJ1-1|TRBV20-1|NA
TGCAGTGCTAGTTTCGACATGAACACTGAAGCTTTCTTT
CSASFDMNTEAFF
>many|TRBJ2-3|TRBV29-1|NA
TGCAGCGTTGAGCTTGTCGGTTGGGGGACAGATACGCAGTATTTT
CSVELVGWGTDTQYF
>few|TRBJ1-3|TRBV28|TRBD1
TGTGCCAGCAGTTCCTCCGACAGGGTTAACACCATATATTTT
CASSSSDRVNTIYF
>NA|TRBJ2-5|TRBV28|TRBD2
TGTGCCAGCAGTCGGACTAGCGGGACCTACCAAGAGACCCAGTACTTC
CASSRTSGTYQETQYF
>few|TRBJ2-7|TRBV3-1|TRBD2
TGTGCCAGCAGTCGTCAAGGGACTAGCGGCCCCTACGCGCAGTACTTC
CASSRQGTSGPYAQYF
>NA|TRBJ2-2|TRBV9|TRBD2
TGTGCCAGCAGCCCACTAGCGTATTCGAACACCGGGGAGCTGTTTTTT
CASSPLAYSNTGELFF
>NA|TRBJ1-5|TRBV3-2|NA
TGTGCCAGCAGCCAAGATCACGGACACCCTAATCAGCCCCAGCATTTT
CASSQDHGHPNQPQHF
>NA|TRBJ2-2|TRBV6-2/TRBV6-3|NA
TGTGCCAGCATATCGCAGGGCAACACCGGGGAGCTGTTTTTT
CASISQGNTGELFF